Each of the 18 T cell receptor beta chains below was sequenced from the same sample in a study of cytomegalovirus exposure and HLA in healthy donors. 60 Vbeta and 13 Jbeta primers were used in PCR. Method: immunoSEQ multiplex PCR; TCRdb's copy keeps in-frame clones and lacks some. This table holds some 130,000 clones, around 74% found once. The sequenced sample consisted of PBMCs. The source is a male donor in good health and CMV-seronegative.

V usage is TRBV7-8 and J usage is TRBJ1-2; D call uncertain. Germline V gene lookup returns CDR1 SGHVS and CDR2 FQNEAQ. V lost 6 bases, J lost 11 bases, and 13 bases lay in between. CDR3 size: 11 residues. CDR3 bases: TGTGCCAGCAGTTCGAACCTGAGGTACACCTTC. It encodes CASSSNLRYTF.

This chain connects TRBV4-3 to TRBJ1-1; D not certain. Germline CDR1 LGHNA, CDR2 YSLEER. The CDR3 is made up of 14 amino acids. V shed 5 bases and J shed 1 base, with 11 bases lying between them. In DNA, the CDR3 is TGCGCCAGCAGCGCAGGTTTGGGGAACACTGAAGCTTTCTTT. Amino acid sequence: CASSAGLGNTEAFF.

The V and J genes are TRBV11-2 and TRBJ1-1; weak D call: TRBD1 (6 bases). V was clipped by 2 bases and J by 0 bases, with 16 bases between them. CDR3 length: 17 residues. CDR1 and CDR2 from the germline V gene are SGHAT and FQNNGV. The CDR3 nucleotides are TGTGCCAGCAGCTTATCGACAGGAGAGATTATGAACACTGAAGCTTTCTTT. This encodes CASSLSTGEIMNTEAFF. The full variable domain, completed using reference TRBV11-2 and TRBJ1-1, is EAGVAQSPRYKIIEKRQSVAFWCNPISGHATLYWYQQILGQGPKLLIQFQNNGVVDDSQLPKDRFSAERLKGVDSTLKIQPAKLEDSAVYLCASSLSTGEIMNTEAFFGQGTRLTVV.

The chain links TRBV7-2 to TRBJ1-6; D unclear. The CDR3 length is 13 residues. The germline gives CDR1 SGHTA, CDR2 FQGNSA. V was cut by 1 base and J by 10 bases, with 8 bases left in between. DNA for the CDR3: TGTGCCAGCAGCTTAGGACGAGGCTCACCCCTCCACTTT. It translates to CASSLGRGSPLHF.

The chain's CDR3 is CASSSISERTVRAGTEAFF. In nucleotides, the CDR3 is TGCGCCAGCAGCTCCATTTCCGAACGGACAGTCCGGGCAGGTACTGAAGCTTTCTTT. The rearrangement links TRBV5-1 to TRBJ1-1, with D possibly TRBD1 on 6 matching bases. The germline V gene has CDR1 SGHRS and CDR2 YFSETQ. This CDR3 has 19 amino acids. Trimming took 3 bases from V and 5 from J, leaving 29 bases between them.

This rearrangement joins TRBV15 to TRBJ2-5; D gene ambiguous. The CDR3 contains 12 residues. V was pared by 1 base and J by 5 bases, with 5 bases between. Germline V CDR1 and CDR2: LNHNV, YYDKDF (reference sequence). For the CDR3, the DNA is TGTGCCACCAGCAGAGTCTTGGAGACCCAGTACTTC. It translates to CATSRVLETQYF.

The gene calls are TRBV7-9 and TRBJ2-1; 7 bases are a match to TRBD2. J was trimmed by 1 base and V by 5 bases; bases with no gene match: 8. The CDR3 is made up of 16 amino acids. Germline V gives CDR1 SEHNR, CDR2 FQNEAQ (reference sequence). The CDR3 here is CASSPGEGPSYNEQFF. The DNA for the CDR3 is TGTGCCAGCAGCCCCGGGGAGGGGCCTTCCTACAATGAGCAGTTCTTC.

The CDR3 spells CASSPGAGQETQYF. The CDR3 DNA is TGTGCCAGCAGCCCAGGGGCCGGGCAGGAGACCCAGTACTTC. V gene TRBV7-8 combines with J gene TRBJ2-5; the D gene is possibly TRBD1 (6 bases). The CDR3 runs to 14 residues. Trimming cost V 5 bases and J 5 bases, with 15 bases left between them. Germline CDR1 reads SGHVS; CDR2 reads FQNEAQ.

This sequence joins TRBV10-3 and TRBJ1-5, with a possible D match to TRBD1 (5 bases). The germline V gene has CDR1 ENHRY and CDR2 SYGVKD. The germline V and J ends were trimmed by 5 bases and 1 base, with 9 bases remaining between them. CDR3 length: 14 amino acids. This CDR3 is CAISRSGSNQPQHF. DNA of the CDR3: TGTGCCATCAGTCGATCAGGGAGCAATCAGCCCCAGCATTTT.

This clone was recorded a few times. This chain connects TRBV19 to TRBJ2-1; 7 bases are a match to TRBD1. V was pared by 3 bases and J by 5 bases, with 7 bases of the junction left unmatched. The length of the CDR3 is 15 residues. Germline CDR1 is LNHDA and CDR2 is SQIVND (reference sequence). Here the CDR3 reads CASSIRRGSDNEQFF. The CDR3 DNA follows: TGTGCCAGTAGTATCCGCAGGGGGTCAGACAATGAGCAGTTCTTC.

The V gene is TRBV14, the J gene TRBJ1-1; 11 bases agree with TRBD1. The CDR3 runs to 15 residues. The germline CDR1 and CDR2 sequences are SGHDN and FVKESK. With V trimmed by 4 bases and J by 8 bases, 9 bases remained unmatched. The CDR3 here is CASSPLGQGDSEAFF. CDR3 sequence (DNA): TGTGCCAGCAGCCCCCTGGGACAGGGGGATAGCGAAGCTTTCTTT. The full variable domain, its missing parts supplied by reference TRBV14 and TRBJ1-1, is EAGVTQFPSHSVIEKGQTVTLRCDPISGHDNLYWYRRVMGKEIKFLLHFVKESKQDESGMPNNRFLAERTGGTYSTLKVQPAELEDSGVYFCASSPLGQGDSEAFFGQGTRLTVV.

The gene calls are TRBV27 and TRBJ1-2, with D unresolved. CDR1 is MNHEY, CDR2 SMNVEV, per germline (reference sequence). V was cut by 5 bases and J by 0 bases, with 7 bases left in between. The CDR3 is made up of 13 amino acids. The CDR3 bases are TGTGCCAGCAGTGGAGGATCTAACTATGGCTACACCTTC. This translates into CASSGGSNYGYTF.

This clone was observed a handful of times. The chain links TRBV4-3 to TRBJ2-7; TRBD1 aligns across 8 bases. Germline V CDR1 and CDR2: LGHNA, YSLEER. This CDR3 has 16 amino acids. Trimming cost V 0 bases and J 5 bases; bases outside gene matches: 9. CDR3 residues: CASSQDLRAGGNEQYF. The DNA of the CDR3 is TGCGCCAGCAGCCAAGACCTTCGGGCAGGGGGCAACGAGCAGTACTTC.

Concerning this clone: Its ends do not fully match the called genes, so a read error is possible. This chain links TRBV9 with TRBJ2-1; TRBD2 might be the D (5 bases). CDR3 length equals 14 residues. Per the germline V gene, CDR1 is SGDLS and CDR2 is YYNGEE. This chain's CDR3 is CASSVAASYDEQFF. CDR3 in DNA: TGTGCCAGCAGCGTAGCGGCTAGCTACGATGAGCAGTTCTTC. The entire variable domain, with the rest obtained from reference TRBV9 and TRBJ2-1, is as follows: DSGVTQTPKHLITATGQRVTLRCSPRSGDLSVYWYQQSLDQGLQFLIQYYNGEERAKGNILERFSAQQFPDLHSELNLSSLELGDSALYFCASSVAASYDEQFFGPGTRLTVL.

The chain links TRBV19 to TRBJ2-1; D is uncertain. There are 15 residues in the CDR3. Germline CDR1 reads LNHDA; CDR2 reads SQIVND (reference sequence). Trimming pared 3 bases from V and 9 bases from J, leaving 18 bases between. DNA for the CDR3: TGTGCCAGTAGTATGGTCAGGATGGCACGTCTTGAGCAGTTCTTC. Its translation is CASSMVRMARLEQFF.

The chain links TRBV7-9 to TRBJ2-5; maybe TRBD2 (6 bases). The length of the CDR3 is 14 residues. Deletions cut 5 bases from V and 4 bases from J, with 14 bases between. Germline V CDR1 and CDR2: SEHNR, FQNEAQ (reference sequence). The CDR3 region is CASSIPSAPETQYF. The CDR3 DNA is TGTGCCAGCAGCATCCCTAGCGCCCCAGAGACCCAGTACTTC.

The chain links TRBV5-8 to TRBJ1-5; D not resolved. The CDR3 consists of 15 residues. Trimming pared 1 base from V and 2 bases from J, leaving 10 bases between. CDR1 SGHTS and CDR2 YDEGEE come from the germline V gene. CDR3 in amino acids: CASSLTPLGNQPQHF. The DNA for the CDR3 is TGTGCCAGCAGCTTGACACCTCTAGGCAATCAGCCCCAGCATTTT. The whole variable domain, remainder taken from reference TRBV5-8 and TRBJ1-5, is EAGVTQSPTHLIKTRGQQATLRCSPISGHTSVYWYQQALGLGLQFLLWYDEGEERNRGNFPPRFSGRQFPNYSSELNVNALELEDSALYLCASSLTPLGNQPQHFGDGTRLSIL.

The V and J genes are TRBV9 and TRBJ1-4; D remains unclear. Per germline, CDR1 SGDLS and CDR2 YYNGEE. V was cut by 0 bases and J by 0 bases, with 9 bases left in between. This CDR3 contains 16 residues. The CDR3 region has the DNA TGTGCCAGCAGCGTAGCTCGGGGAGCAACTAATGAAAAACTGTTTTTT. Translated: CASSVARGATNEKLFF.